This T cell receptor (beta chain) emerged from a study of CXCR3-negative and CXCR3-positive naive CD8 T cells. The wider study: Sequencing yielded 150 million or so TRB reads, roughly 1.5 +/- 0.3 million per library. Study-level points and caveats: Relative to CXCR3-negative naive cells, CXCR3-positive naive cells had more hydrophobic TRB CDR3s. Naive CXCR3-positive and CXCR3-negative cells shared TRBV-TRBJ usage; memory cells diverged. Comparably high diversity marked both naive subsets, whereas memory CD8+ cells had much lower diversity.

There are 16 residues in the CDR3. Naive CD8+ T cells carried a CD45RO-CCR7+CD27+CD95- phenotype. The TRB libraries of cDNA were built by UMI-labeled 5' RACE. TCRdb reprocessed the 5' RACE reads, keeping one entry per CDR3 protein, no DNA. The sample features over 100,000 distinct CDR3 sequences, with 0.41% in its top ten. Remarks on this clonotype: Its antigen is unidentified.

This clonotype originated in a human donor in good health. Some clones in this sample may be carry-over from other donors' samples. Sequenced sample: naive CXCR3+ CD8+ T cells from blood. Sample subset: CD45RO-CCR7+CD27+CD95- naive CD8+ T cells expressing CXCR3 (TNR3+). The chain combines TRBV12-3 or TRBV12-4 with TRBJ2-2; TCRdb reports TRBD1, a call that lacks DNA to check it against. CDR3: CASPRVGEKYAAELFF.